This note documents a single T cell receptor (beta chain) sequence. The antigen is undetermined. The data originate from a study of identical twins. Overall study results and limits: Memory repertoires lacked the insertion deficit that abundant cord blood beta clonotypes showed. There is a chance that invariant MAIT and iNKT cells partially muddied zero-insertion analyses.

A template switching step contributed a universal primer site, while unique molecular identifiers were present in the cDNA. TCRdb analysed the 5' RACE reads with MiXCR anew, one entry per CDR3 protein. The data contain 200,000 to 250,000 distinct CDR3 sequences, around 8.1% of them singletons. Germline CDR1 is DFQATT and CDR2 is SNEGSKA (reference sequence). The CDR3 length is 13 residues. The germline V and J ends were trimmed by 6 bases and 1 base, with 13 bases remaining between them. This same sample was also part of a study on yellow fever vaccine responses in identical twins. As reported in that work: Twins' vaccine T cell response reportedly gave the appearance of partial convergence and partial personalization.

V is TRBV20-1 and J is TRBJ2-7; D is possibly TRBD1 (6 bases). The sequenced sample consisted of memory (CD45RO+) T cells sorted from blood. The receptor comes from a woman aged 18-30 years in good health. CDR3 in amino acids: CSAPPTGSYEQYF. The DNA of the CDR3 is TGCAGTGCCCCCCCAACAGGGTCCTACGAGCAGTACTTC.